Each of the 30 T cell receptor beta chains below was sequenced from the same sample in a study of CD8 T cells in ankylosing spondylitis. These receptors are not linked to any known antigen. Findings and caveats of the study: Seemingly distinctive of ankylosing spondylitis blood was a TCR beta motif formed by eight highly homologous variants.

MiXCR was run by TCRdb on the 5' RACE reads, yielding one entry per CDR3 protein. The table records 400,000 to 450,000 distinct CDR3 sequences, about a sixth of them present only once. The sequencing input was blood, either unsorted or a sorted T cell fraction (not recorded which). The source is a male donor with ankylosing spondylitis.

This chain connects TRBV12-3 or TRBV12-4 to TRBJ2-3, with a possible D match to TRBD2 (7 bases). The CDR3 spans 17 residues. The V end lost 7 bases, the J end lost 0 bases, and 20 bases lay between the germline ends. CDR3 bases: TGTGCCAGCACCCGCTATGGCGGGGGCCCTAGCACAGATACGCAGTATTTT. Its protein product is CASTRYGGGPSTDTQYF.

This clonotype was detected only a few times. The gene calls are TRBV4-1 and TRBJ1-2; TRBD1 matches 8 bases. CDR3 length equals 15 residues. Germline CDR1 MGHRA, CDR2 YSYEKL. V was clipped by 3 bases and J by 3 bases; unmatched bases: 6. The CDR3 sequence is CASSQATGGDYGYTF. The CDR3 DNA is TGCGCCAGCAGCCAGGCTACAGGGGGAGACTATGGCTACACCTTC.

This clonotype has just a few counts. The chain couples TRBV7-8 to TRBJ1-1, with D possibly TRBD1 on 6 matching bases. The CDR3 length is 15 residues. Trimming removed 4 bases from V and 0 bases from J, with 12 bases in between. CDR1 is SGHVS, CDR2 FQNEAQ, per germline. Here the CDR3 reads CASSSQGLMNTEAFF. In DNA form, the CDR3 reads TGTGCCAGCAGCTCACAGGGTCTCATGAACACTGAAGCTTTCTTT.

This clonotype was seen only a few times. The chain links TRBV20-1 to TRBJ2-1; D is uncertain. V gave up 3 bases and J gave up 6 bases, with 12 bases separating them. The V gene's germline CDR1 is DFQATT and CDR2 SNEGSKA (reference sequence). There are 13 residues in the CDR3. The CDR3 DNA sequence: TGCAGTGCTAGGTTCGGTACTATCAATGAGCAGTTCTTC. This encodes CSARFGTINEQFF.

This clonotype was seen more than once but under ten times. The CDR3 reads CASLIDRARNYGYTF. CDR3 nucleotides: TGTGCCAGCCTGATTGACAGGGCAAGGAACTATGGCTACACCTTC. The chain joins TRBV9 to TRBJ1-2; 7 positions agree with TRBD1. Germline V gene data show CDR1 as SGDLS and CDR2 as YYNGEE. After removal of 7 bases from V and 2 bases from J, the junction contained 11 bases not matched to a gene. This CDR3 has 15 amino acids.

The CDR3 reads CASVPREGAEAFF. The CDR3 nucleotides read TGTGCCAGCGTCCCCCGAGAGGGCGCTGAAGCTTTCTTT. The chain combines TRBV9 with TRBJ1-1; D is ambiguous. CDR3 size: 13 residues. The germline V gene encodes CDR1 SGDLS and CDR2 YYNGEE. V was clipped by 7 bases and J by 6 bases, with 16 bases between them.

This clonotype occurred many times. This chain connects TRBV5-1 to TRBJ2-7, with a possible D match to TRBD1 (6 bases). The CDR3 totals 14 residues. Trimming took off 0 bases at V and 2 bases at J, with 9 bases between the two ends. Germline CDR1 is SGHRS and CDR2 is YFSETQ. Here the CDR3 reads CASSLEGTTYEQYF. The CDR3 DNA is TGCGCCAGCAGCTTGGAGGGGACAACCTACGAGCAGTACTTC.

This chain uses TRBV6-1 with TRBJ2-7; D perhaps matches TRBD2 (7 bases). Trimming took 5 bases from V and 7 from J, leaving 18 bases between them. Germline V CDR1 and CDR2: MNHNS, SASEGT. This CDR3 has 14 amino acids. CDR3 sequence (DNA): TGTGCCAGCAGTCCCCTGGGGGGGCCTAGAGAGCAGTACTTC. Its protein product is CASSPLGGPREQYF.

This sequence joins TRBV15 and TRBJ1-5; unclear D gene. This CDR3 is 13 amino acids long. Trimming cost V 5 bases and J 9 bases, with 14 bases left between them. CDR1 and CDR2 (germline): LNHNV, YYDKDF (reference sequence). CDR3 sequence reads: CATSPGGARPQHF. In nucleotides, the CDR3 is TGTGCCACCAGCCCAGGAGGAGCAAGGCCCCAGCATTTT.

This clonotype was detected a few times. The chain uses TRBV20-1 and TRBJ2-5; 9 bases are shared with TRBD2. The CDR3 spans 16 residues. Looked up from germline, CDR1 is DFQATT and CDR2 is SNEGSKA (reference sequence). The V segment lost 3 bases and the J segment 4 bases; nucleotides outside the gene matches: 12. The CDR3 DNA reads as TGCAGTGCTAGTAAGGTAGCGGGAGCGGGCGGAGAGACCCAGTACTTC. Amino acid sequence: CSASKVAGAGGETQYF.

This clonotype was counted between two and nine times. The V call is TRBV6-1, the J call TRBJ1-5, with D tentatively TRBD1 (5 bases). The V gene's germline CDR1 is MNHNS and CDR2 SASEGT. The length of the CDR3 is 15 residues. V was shortened by 6 bases and J by 1 base, with 13 bases between the two germline ends. The chain's CDR3 is CASRAVGASNQPQHF. CDR3 DNA sequence: TGTGCCAGCAGGGCCGTAGGGGCGAGCAATCAGCCCCAGCATTTT.

This clonotype was recorded at least ten times. This sequence joins TRBV6-1 and TRBJ1-1; unclear D gene. Looked up from germline, CDR1 is MNHNS and CDR2 is SASEGT. Trimming shortened V by 10 bases and J by 1 base, and 13 bases separated the two germline ends. The CDR3 length is 13 residues. CDR3 DNA: TGTGCCACCCCGCAGGCCAAGAACACTGAAGCTTTCTTT. The encoded protein is CATPQAKNTEAFF.

The chain couples TRBV30 to TRBJ1-5; D is unresolved. Per germline, CDR1 GTSNPN and CDR2 SVGIG (reference sequence). This CDR3 has 13 residues. V was trimmed by 5 bases and J by 4 bases, leaving 12 bases between them. In nucleotides, the CDR3 is TGTGCCTGGTCCCCTGACGGAAATCAGCCCCAGCATTTT. It specifies CAWSPDGNQPQHF. The whole variable domain, filled in from reference TRBV30 and TRBJ1-5, reads SQTIHQWPATLVQPVGSPLSLECTVEGTSNPNLYWYRQAAGRGLQLLFYSVGIGQISSEVPQNLSASRPQDRQFILSSKKLLLSDSGFYLCAWSPDGNQPQHFGDGTRLSIL.

This clonotype was found a few times. The chain uses TRBV6-4 and TRBJ1-2; 8 bases agree with TRBD1. V lost 2 bases and J lost 5; bases outside the gene matches: 1. Germline V CDR1 and CDR2: MRHNA, SNTAGT. CDR3 length equals 13 residues. This CDR3 reads CASSDGTGYGYTF. Here the CDR3 DNA reads TGTGCCAGCAGTGACGGGACAGGATATGGCTACACCTTC.

This clonotype was seen many times. This chain joins TRBV12-3 or TRBV12-4 and TRBJ1-1; D gene ambiguous. V lost 2 bases and J lost 6, with 10 bases in between. CDR3 length: 13 residues. CDR3 region: CASSLRSESEAFF. CDR3 nucleotide sequence: TGTGCCAGCAGTTTAAGGAGTGAATCTGAAGCTTTCTTT.

V is TRBV7-2 and J is TRBJ2-7, with TRBD2 identical over 12 bases. The germline CDR1 and CDR2 sequences are SGHTA and FQGNSA. After removal of 5 bases from V and 3 bases from J, the junction contained 8 bases not matched to a gene. The CDR3 runs to 16 residues. The CDR3 spells CASSPPLAGGRYEQYF. Written as DNA, the CDR3 is TGTGCCAGCAGCCCCCCCCTAGCGGGAGGGCGCTACGAGCAGTACTTC.

The gene calls are TRBV4-2 and TRBJ2-2; weak D call: TRBD2 (6 bases). The germline V and J ends were trimmed by 3 bases and 1 base, with 6 bases remaining between them. The CDR3 sequence is 14 residues long. The germline CDR1 and CDR2 sequences are LGHNA and YNFKEQ. CDR3 sequence: CASSQRENTGELFF. The CDR3 region has the DNA TGTGCCAGCAGCCAGCGGGAGAACACCGGGGAGCTGTTTTTT.

This clonotype has only one observation. The rearrangement joins TRBV24-1 to TRBJ2-1, with D perhaps given as TRBD1 or TRBD2 (7 bases each). Trimming removed 2 bases at V and 6 bases at J, with 13 bases between. The CDR3 consists of 15 residues. Germline values: CDR1 KGHDR, CDR2 SFDVKD. DNA for the CDR3: TGTGCCACCAGTGATTCGCAGGGGGGGGCCAATGAGCAGTTCTTC. It specifies CATSDSQGGANEQFF.

A few counts support this clonotype. This chain joins TRBV6-5 and TRBJ1-6, with TRBD1 matching over 9 bases. Germline loops: CDR1 MNHEY, CDR2 SVGAGI. V lost 5 bases, J lost 7 bases, and 3 bases stayed unmatched. The CDR3 has 14 residues. The CDR3 loop reads CASSNRGRNSPLHF. As DNA, the CDR3 is TGTGCCAGCAGTAACAGGGGGCGGAATTCACCCCTCCACTTT.

V usage is TRBV24-1 and J usage is TRBJ1-5; D unclear. The V gene lost 3 bases and the J gene lost 4 bases, with 9 bases spanning the gap. The CDR3 has 14 amino acids. Germline V gives CDR1 KGHDR, CDR2 SFDVKD. This CDR3 reads CATSDRSTNQPQHF. CDR3 bases: TGTGCCACCAGTGATCGGTCCACGAATCAGCCCCAGCATTTT.

The chain links TRBV27 to TRBJ2-3; either TRBD1 or TRBD2 may fit D (6 bases each). The CDR3 has 15 residues. The ends were cut back, 7 bases at V and 1 base at J, with 15 bases in the middle. Germline values: CDR1 MNHEY, CDR2 SMNVEV (reference sequence). CDR3 amino acids: CASTDRGLGTDTQYF. CDR3 bases: TGTGCCAGCACGGACCGGGGGCTCGGCACAGATACGCAGTATTTT.

This clonotype was counted only a few times. This chain uses TRBV14 with TRBJ1-1; D is ambiguous. CDR1 and CDR2 from the germline V gene are SGHDN and FVKESK. V dropped 1 base and J dropped 6 bases, with 12 bases sitting between them. CDR3 length equals 14 residues. CDR3 residues: CASSQVGRRAEAFF. The CDR3 DNA reads TGTGCCAGCAGCCAAGTGGGTAGGCGAGCTGAAGCTTTCTTT.

In this sample, this clonotype turned up a few times. The chain links TRBV5-1 to TRBJ2-3, with D tentatively TRBD1 (6 bases). The CDR3 covers 16 residues. V gave up 4 bases and J gave up 0 bases, with 15 bases separating them. The V gene's germline CDR1 is SGHRS and CDR2 YFSETQ. The CDR3 sequence: CASSPSTGPSTDTQYF. The CDR3 nucleotides read TGCGCCAGCAGCCCATCAACAGGGCCCAGCACAGATACGCAGTATTTT.

This clonotype showed up just once. DNA for the CDR3: TGTGCCAGCAGCTTAGTTTCGCCTGGTACTAGCGGGAGAGGTTCGAATGAGCAGTTCTTC. The encoded protein is CASSLVSPGTSGRGSNEQFF. The chain recombines TRBV11-1 with TRBJ2-1; 11 bases are shared with TRBD2. This CDR3 comprises 20 residues. Germline values: CDR1 SGHAT, CDR2 FQDESV (reference sequence). The trim removed 1 base at V and 7 bases at J, leaving 18 bases unmatched.

This chain connects TRBV21-1 to TRBJ2-1; the D call of TRBD2 is as the table states it, not checked on the DNA. TRBV21-1 is a known pseudogene. CDR3 size: 20 residues. This chain's CDR3 is CASSGPGPGGGGPTQNEQFF. CDR3 nucleotide sequence: TGTGCCAGCAGCGGTCCTGGACCCGGGGGGGGTGGGCCCACCCAAAATGAGCAGTTCTTC.

V gene TRBV11-2 combines with J gene TRBJ2-5, with TRBD1 identical over 10 bases. The CDR3 loop spans 15 amino acids. V shed 5 bases and J 6 bases; nucleotides not matched to a gene: 9. Germline assignment: CDR1 SGHAT and CDR2 FQNNGV. Written as DNA, the CDR3 is TGTGCCAGCAGCCCCTCCGGGACAGGGGCCCAGACCCAGTACTTC. It yields the protein CASSPSGTGAQTQYF.

The CDR3: CASSLTGQGLTEQYF. The CDR3, as DNA: TGTGCCAGCAGCTTAACCGGACAGGGGTTGACCGAGCAGTACTTC. The gene calls are TRBV7-2 and TRBJ2-7; 9 nucleotides agree with TRBD1. The CDR3 covers 15 residues. CDR1 and CDR2 from the germline V gene are SGHTA and FQGNSA. With 2 bases clipped from V and 6 bases from J, the junction kept 8 bases outside the gene matches.

This clonotype was counted only a few times. The gene calls are TRBV30 and TRBJ2-7; either TRBD1 or TRBD2 may supply D (5 bases each). In germline, CDR1 is GTSNPN, CDR2 SVGIG (reference sequence). The ends were cut back, 2 bases at V and 5 bases at J, with 22 bases in the middle. CDR3 length equals 16 residues. The CDR3 DNA is TGTGCCTGGAGTATCCGCTCGGTGGGTCCGGGACACGAGCAGTACTTC. Its protein product is CAWSIRSVGPGHEQYF.

This clonotype appeared a few times. The chain is built from TRBV12-3 or TRBV12-4 and TRBJ2-1; no clear D gene. The CDR3 contains 14 residues. Trimming took 6 bases from V and 9 from J, leaving 18 bases between them. The CDR3 is CASSPQTKGSEQFF. CDR3 DNA sequence: TGTGCCAGCAGCCCGCAAACAAAGGGCAGTGAGCAGTTCTTC.

The rearrangement uses TRBV12-3 or TRBV12-4 and TRBJ2-1; weak D call: TRBD1 (5 bases). V lost 3 bases and J lost 5, with 14 bases in between. CDR3 size: 15 residues. This chain's CDR3 is CASSLGLGIDNEQFF. As DNA, the CDR3 is TGTGCCAGCAGTTTGGGGCTAGGTATCGACAATGAGCAGTTCTTC.